The 21 T cell receptor beta chains presented below share a single source sample, sequenced in a study of cytomegalovirus exposure and HLA in healthy donors. The PCR was carried out with 60 Vbeta primers and 13 Jbeta primers. The data were produced by immunoSEQ multiplex PCR, yet TCRdb's version contains in-frame clones alone and is incomplete. Of 150,000 to 200,000 clones listed, about 85% are singletons. Sequencing was done on a sample of PBMCs. The receptor source for this set is a man aged 18 to 30 in good health and CMV-seropositive.

This clone was counted between two and nine times. The genes are TRBV4-2 and TRBJ2-7; no clear D. Trimming took 1 base from V and 6 from J, leaving 16 bases between them. The CDR3 spans 15 residues. Germline values: CDR1 LGHNA, CDR2 YNFKEQ. The CDR3 here is CASSQGVRSSGEQYF. CDR3 coding DNA: TGTGCCAGCAGCCAAGGAGTGAGGTCTTCGGGCGAGCAGTACTTC.

The chain recombines TRBV23-1 with TRBJ2-5; no reliable D call. TRBV23-1 is identified as an open reading frame with a role that is uncertain. V was clipped by 3 bases and J by 7 bases, with 18 bases between them. This CDR3 is built from 15 residues. CDR3: CASSHFVAVDWTQYF. The CDR3 DNA reads TGCGCCAGCAGTCATTTCGTGGCGGTTGACTGGACCCAGTACTTC.

The chain combines TRBV6-5 with TRBJ2-3; TRBD1 might be the D (6 bases). The V and J ends lost 2 bases and 6 bases respectively, with 15 bases between them. The CDR3 runs to 15 residues. CDR1 and CDR2 from the germline V gene are MNHEY and SVGAGI. CDR3 sequence (DNA): TGTGCCAGCAGTTACGCCTACGGGGACACCGATACGCAGTATTTT. Its protein product is CASSYAYGDTDTQYF.

V is TRBV7-9 and J is TRBJ2-3; D gene ambiguous. V was pared by 2 bases and J by 4 bases, with 13 bases between. The CDR3 is made up of 15 amino acids. Per the germline V gene, CDR1 is SEHNR and CDR2 is FQNEAQ (reference sequence). The CDR3 nucleotides are TGTGCCAGCAGCTTACAACTTCCCTCCTCAGATACGCAGTATTTT. This translates into CASSLQLPSSDTQYF.

The V call is TRBV25-1, the J call TRBJ2-1; the D is unclear. Trimming pared 6 bases from V and 10 bases from J, leaving 16 bases between. Germline V lookup: CDR1 MGHDK, CDR2 SYGVNS. The CDR3 extends over 13 amino acids. This CDR3 reads CASRKSSPLEQFF. CDR3 nucleotides: TGTGCCAGCAGAAAATCCTCCCCGTTAGAGCAGTTCTTC.

The chain is built from TRBV11-1 and TRBJ2-5; D perhaps matches TRBD2 (5 bases). The length of the CDR3 is 16 residues. Trimming left V 5 bases short and J 1 base short, with 17 bases between. The germline V gene encodes CDR1 SGHAT and CDR2 FQDESV (reference sequence). Written as DNA, the CDR3 is TGTGCCAGCAGCCGAGGGTCTGTGGGCCTCCAAGAGACCCAGTACTTC. Translating gives CASSRGSVGLQETQYF.

The chain carries TRBV5-5 and TRBJ1-6; D perhaps matches TRBD1 (5 bases). This CDR3 is 15 amino acids long. Trimming cost V 4 bases and J 9 bases, with 17 bases left between them. The germline V gene has CDR1 SGHKS and CDR2 YYEKEE (reference sequence). In DNA form, the CDR3 reads TGTGCCAGCAGCGGGGAGGTGGGGACCACTTCACCCCTCCACTTT. Amino acids: CASSGEVGTTSPLHF.

The rearrangement links TRBV13 to TRBJ2-7, with D maybe TRBD2 (5 bases). There are 13 residues in the CDR3. Germline V gene sequence: CDR1 PRHDT, CDR2 FYEKMQ (reference sequence). Trimming pared 2 bases from V and 5 bases from J, leaving 10 bases between. CDR3: CASSLLERDEQYF. CDR3 bases: TGTGCCAGCAGCTTATTGGAGAGGGACGAGCAGTACTTC.

The chain is built from TRBV7-9 and TRBJ2-7; D is uncertain. The germline V gene has CDR1 SEHNR and CDR2 FQNEAQ (reference sequence). The CDR3 runs to 13 residues. The V end lost 1 base, the J end lost 2 bases, and 6 bases lay between the germline ends. The CDR3 DNA reads as TGTGCCAGCAGCTTAGGAGAAACCTACGAGCAGTACTTC. This gives the protein CASSLGETYEQYF.

V usage is TRBV18 and J usage is TRBJ2-7; 12 bases are a match to TRBD1. V was pared by 3 bases and J by 2 bases, with 17 bases of the junction left unmatched. The CDR3 is made up of 20 amino acids. CDR1 is KGHSH and CDR2 is LQKENI in the germline V gene. CDR3 DNA sequence: TGTGCCAGCTCACCCCTTCCCTCCGGGACAGGGGGCGACAACACCTACGAGCAGTACTTC. Amino acids: CASSPLPSGTGGDNTYEQYF.

The chain has TRBV18 and TRBJ2-7; D possibly corresponds to TRBD1 (5 bases). The germline V gene encodes CDR1 KGHSH and CDR2 LQKENI. The germline V and J ends were trimmed by 4 bases and 3 bases, with 19 bases remaining between them. The CDR3 consists of 16 residues. CDR3 in DNA: TGTGCCAGCTCACGCCTCGACATGGGGCCTTTCTACGAGCAGTACTTC. Protein product: CASSRLDMGPFYEQYF.

This sequence joins TRBV7-9 and TRBJ2-7, with TRBD1 identical over 8 bases. Germline-derived CDR1 and CDR2 are SEHNR and FQNEAQ (reference sequence). The CDR3 loop spans 12 amino acids. V lost 5 bases, J lost 5 bases, and 2 bases stayed unmatched. The CDR3 coding sequence is TGTGCCAGCAGCCCGACAGGGGACGAGCAGTACTTC. Its translation is CASSPTGDEQYF.

The chain is built from TRBV27 and TRBJ1-5; 9 bases map to TRBD1. V shed 7 bases, J shed 4 bases, and the junction held 8 bases outside the gene matches. The CDR3 runs to 15 residues. CDR1 and CDR2 from the germline V gene are MNHEY and SMNVEV (reference sequence). For the CDR3, the DNA is TGTGCCAGCACCCCCGGGACAGGGACGAATCAGCCCCAGCATTTT. Encoded protein: CASTPGTGTNQPQHF.

The V and J genes are TRBV6-5 and TRBJ2-3; the match to TRBD1 covers 9 bases. This CDR3 has 15 amino acids. Germline CDR1 MNHEY, CDR2 SVGAGI. Trimming took 3 bases from V and 3 from J; bases not matched to a gene: 4. CDR3 sequence: CASSYGQGSTDTQYF. The DNA of the CDR3 is TGTGCCAGCAGTTATGGACAGGGGTCGACAGATACGCAGTATTTT.

This chain joins TRBV27 and TRBJ1-6; D perhaps matches TRBD1 (5 bases). Trimming removed 6 bases from V and 7 bases from J, with 13 bases in between. This CDR3 region has 14 residues. Germline V gives CDR1 MNHEY, CDR2 SMNVEV (reference sequence). DNA of the CDR3: TGTGCCAGCAGAACAGGCCCCAACAATTCACCCCTCCACTTT. Amino acid sequence: CASRTGPNNSPLHF.

V is TRBV9 and J is TRBJ1-2; possible D gene TRBD1, 6 bases. This CDR3 is built from 14 residues. V was clipped by 4 bases and J by 4 bases, with 14 bases between them. Germline V gene data show CDR1 as SGDLS and CDR2 as YYNGEE. The CDR3 loop reads CASSSRGGGYGYTF. CDR3 sequence (DNA): TGTGCCAGCAGCTCCCGGGGGGGCGGCTATGGCTACACCTTC.

The chain is built from TRBV7-9 and TRBJ1-1; D uncertain. The germline V gene has CDR1 SEHNR and CDR2 FQNEAQ (reference sequence). Trimming pared 5 bases from V and 0 bases from J, leaving 16 bases between. The CDR3 runs to 16 residues. In DNA, the CDR3 is TGTGCCAGCAGCCCCAGCCGGGTCGAGCTGAACACTGAAGCTTTCTTT. Translated: CASSPSRVELNTEAFF.

This clone came up once. V and J are TRBV2 and TRBJ1-1, with D uncertain. This CDR3 comprises 15 residues. Germline lookup yields CDR1 SNHLY and CDR2 FYNNEI. The V end was cut by 5 bases, the J end by 0 bases, with 13 bases between. As DNA, the CDR3 is TGTGCCAGCAGTTCAACAGTGAACATGAACACTGAAGCTTTCTTT. Amino acid sequence: CASSSTVNMNTEAFF.

This rearrangement joins TRBV6-5 to TRBJ1-1; no firm D call. The CDR3 spans 13 residues. The germline V and J ends were trimmed by 4 bases and 0 bases, with 6 bases remaining between them. CDR1 and CDR2 (germline): MNHEY, SVGAGI. CDR3 in DNA: TGTGCCAGCAGTTTTGGCCTGAACACTGAAGCTTTCTTT. Protein: CASSFGLNTEAFF.

This rearrangement joins TRBV9 to TRBJ2-7; D not resolved. The V gene's germline CDR1 is SGDLS and CDR2 YYNGEE. The CDR3 totals 14 residues. The V and J ends lost 0 bases and 2 bases respectively, with 9 bases between them. The CDR3 sequence is CASSVARFPYEQYF. The CDR3 DNA sequence: TGTGCCAGCAGCGTAGCTAGGTTTCCCTACGAGCAGTACTTC.

In its sample, this clone was seen once. The genes are TRBV6-6 and TRBJ2-5; 8 nucleotides line up with TRBD2. This CDR3 region has 15 residues. Germline V gene lookup returns CDR1 MNHNY and CDR2 SVGAGI (reference sequence). Trimming at V came to 6 bases and at J to 5 bases, leaving 11 bases not matched to a gene. The CDR3 bases are TGTGCCAGCAGCCGTCAGGGTTCGGGGGGGGAGACCCAGTACTTC. Translating it yields CASSRQGSGGETQYF.